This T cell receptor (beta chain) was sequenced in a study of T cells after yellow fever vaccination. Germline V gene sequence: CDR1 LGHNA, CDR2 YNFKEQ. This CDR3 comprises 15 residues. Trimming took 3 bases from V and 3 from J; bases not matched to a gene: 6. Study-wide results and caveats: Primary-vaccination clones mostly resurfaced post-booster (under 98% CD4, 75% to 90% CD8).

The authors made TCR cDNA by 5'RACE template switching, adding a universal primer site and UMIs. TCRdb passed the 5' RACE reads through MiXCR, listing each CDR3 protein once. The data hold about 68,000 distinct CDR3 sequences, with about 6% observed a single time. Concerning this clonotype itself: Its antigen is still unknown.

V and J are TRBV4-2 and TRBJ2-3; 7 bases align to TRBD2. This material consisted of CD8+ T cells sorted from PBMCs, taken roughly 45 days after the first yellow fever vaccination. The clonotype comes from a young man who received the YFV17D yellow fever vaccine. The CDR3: CASSQFGGGTDTQYF. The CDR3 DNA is TGTGCCAGCAGCCAGTTTGGCGGGGGTACAGATACGCAGTATTTT.